These 8 T cell receptor beta chains originate from one sample sequenced in a study of blood T cell repertoires in COVID-19. The table came from immunoSEQ multiplex PCR; TCRdb's copy has only in-frame clones and leaves some out. The sample has 200,000 to 300,000 clones; about 86% are singletons. Sequencing was done on a sample of peripheral blood. All receptors come from a woman older than 75 with acute or convalescent COVID-19.

This clone has a single count. V and J are TRBV6-5 and TRBJ2-7; 8 nucleotides match TRBD1. V was clipped by 5 bases and J by 7 bases; unmatched bases: 1. This CDR3 comprises 11 residues. Germline-derived CDR1 and CDR2 are MNHEY and SVGAGI. The CDR3: CASSTGGEQYF. Written as DNA, the CDR3 is TGTGCCAGCAGTACAGGGGGAGAGCAGTACTTC.

In this sample, this clone turned up a few times. The chain combines TRBV27 with TRBJ1-5, with D tentatively TRBD1 (5 bases). Germline lookup yields CDR1 MNHEY and CDR2 SMNVEV (reference sequence). Trimming removed 4 bases from V and 5 bases from J, with 15 bases in between. The CDR3 contains 15 residues. This chain's CDR3 is CASSSAQWGYQPQHF. The CDR3, as DNA: TGTGCCAGCAGTTCCGCCCAGTGGGGCTATCAGCCCCAGCATTTT.

The V and J genes are TRBV11-2 and TRBJ1-3; 8 positions match TRBD1. CDR1 and CDR2 (germline): SGHAT, FQNNGV. This CDR3 has 14 residues. The V segment lost 6 bases and the J segment 1 base; nucleotides outside the gene matches: 2. Here the CDR3 DNA reads TGTGCCAGCAGTAGACAGGGGTCTGGAAACACCATATATTTT. Amino acids: CASSRQGSGNTIYF.

V gene TRBV20-1 combines with J gene TRBJ2-7; 11 bases are shared with TRBD2. This CDR3 comprises 13 residues. V lost 3 bases, J lost 4 bases, and 2 bases stayed unmatched. Germline loops: CDR1 DFQATT, CDR2 SNEGSKA (reference sequence). CDR3 sequence (DNA): TGCAGTGCTAGTAGCGGGGGGGGTTACGAGCAGTACTTC. As protein: CSASSGGGYEQYF.

The V and J genes are TRBV7-9 and TRBJ1-6; D not resolved. Germline assignment: CDR1 SEHNR and CDR2 FQNEAQ (reference sequence). Trimming removed 9 bases at V and 5 bases at J, with 14 bases between. The CDR3 runs to 14 residues. The CDR3 reads CASRLGTDNSPLHF. In DNA, the CDR3 is TGTGCCAGTCGCCTGGGCACAGATAATTCACCCCTCCACTTT.

This clone was recorded a few times. The chain couples TRBV28 to TRBJ1-4; no definite D call. The germline V gene encodes CDR1 MDHEN and CDR2 SYDVKM. The V and J ends lost 6 bases and 7 bases respectively, with 24 bases between them. CDR3 length: 17 amino acids. The CDR3 sequence is CASSPYRSEAGSEKLFF. CDR3 nucleotide sequence: TGTGCCAGCAGCCCTTATAGGTCTGAGGCCGGAAGTGAAAAACTGTTTTTT.

V gene TRBV7-9 combines with J gene TRBJ1-1; D may be TRBD1 (6 bases). This CDR3 comprises 17 residues. Germline lookup yields CDR1 SEHNR and CDR2 FQNEAQ (reference sequence). With 5 bases removed from V and 1 base from J, the gap between germline ends came to 20 bases. In DNA, the CDR3 is TGTGCCAGCAGCAAGGGCTCGAGACAGGCACGGAACACTGAAGCTTTCTTT. Its translation: CASSKGSRQARNTEAFF.

CDR3 sequence (DNA): TGTGCCAGCAGTCAACATAAAGGGGGCTCCCCCTACGAGCAGTACTTC. This translates into CASSQHKGGSPYEQYF. This sequence joins TRBV27 and TRBJ2-7; 7 nucleotides line up with TRBD1. Germline assignment: CDR1 MNHEY and CDR2 SMNVEV (reference sequence). This CDR3 is built from 16 residues. The J segment lost 2 bases and the V segment lost 5 bases, leaving 12 bases of the junction unmatched.